The clone carrying this T cell receptor (beta chain) is classed as medium-sized. Its matching antigen is unknown. TRB rearrangements spanning V, D and J were amplified using mixed TRB-A/B primers. A single record per CDR3 protein comes from TCRdb applying MiXCR to the multiplex PCR reads. The sample holds about 2,700 distinct CDR3 sequences, approximately 26% seen once. This CDR3 spans 15 amino acids. With 4 bases clipped from V and 6 bases from J, the junction kept 9 bases outside the gene matches. These data belong to a study of T cell repertoires in aging, cancer and after chemotherapy. Across the study: Pre- and post-chemotherapy samples were paired from glioblastoma patients treated with temozolomide-based therapy. Approximately 9.6 million TCR reads were in the whole dataset.

Study-wide results and caveats: Rebound thymic output was suggested by rising median generation probability during chemotherapy in each cancer cohort.

Peripheral blood genomic DNA, not sorted cells or RNA, was the template. The chain employs TRBV12-3 or TRBV12-4 and TRBJ1-2; 9 bases are shared with TRBD1. Sequencing was done on a sample of blood. The TCR originated in a human donor with a solid tumor. The CDR3 region has the DNA TGTGCCAGCAGTTACCGGGACAGGGCGTGGAATGGCTACACCTTC. It is translated as CASSYRDRAWNGYTF.